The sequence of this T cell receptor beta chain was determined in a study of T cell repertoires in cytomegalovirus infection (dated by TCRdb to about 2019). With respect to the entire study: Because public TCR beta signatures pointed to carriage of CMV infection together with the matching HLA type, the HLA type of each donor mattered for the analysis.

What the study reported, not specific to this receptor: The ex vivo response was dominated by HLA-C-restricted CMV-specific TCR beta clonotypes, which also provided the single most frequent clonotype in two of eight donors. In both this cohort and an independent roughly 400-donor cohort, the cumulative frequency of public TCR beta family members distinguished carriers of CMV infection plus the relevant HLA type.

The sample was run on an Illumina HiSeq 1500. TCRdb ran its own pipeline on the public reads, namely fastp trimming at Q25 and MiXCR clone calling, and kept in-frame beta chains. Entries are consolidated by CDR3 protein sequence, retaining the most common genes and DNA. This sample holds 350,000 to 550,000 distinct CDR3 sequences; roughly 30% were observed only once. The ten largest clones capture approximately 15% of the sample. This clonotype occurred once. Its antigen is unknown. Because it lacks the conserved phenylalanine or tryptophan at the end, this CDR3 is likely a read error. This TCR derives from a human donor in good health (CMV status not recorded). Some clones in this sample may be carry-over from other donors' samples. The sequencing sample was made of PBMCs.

The CDR3 region reads CASSQEWFSYNSPLHS. The DNA reads as follows: TGCGCCAGCAGCCAAGAATGGTTCTCCTATAATTCACCCCTCCACTCT. The chain is encoded by TRBV4-1 joined to TRBJ1-6; the D gene is not confidently resolved. The germline ends are 6 bases apart after V is trimmed by 0 bases and J by 0 bases. Reading the germline V gene gives CDR1 MGHRA and CDR2 YSYEKL. Including both end residues, the CDR3 is 16 amino acids long. Only the CDR3 DNA is retained, 48 bases long and in frame from the first base.